This T cell receptor (beta chain) comes out of a study of T cell repertoires in cytomegalovirus infection. CDR1 and CDR2 (germline): SGHRS, YFSETQ. The CDR3 runs 14 residues. Trimming shortened V by 0 bases and J by 2 bases, and 9 bases separated the two germline ends. TCRdb passed the reads through MiXCR, listing each CDR3 protein once. The table shows fewer than 950,000 distinct CDR3 sequences, with approximately 32% occurring only once. This clonotype was detected only a few times. Its specificity is not known. The sequencing used cultured CD8+ T cells from PBMCs, collected from culture after CMV antigen stimulation. The chain couples TRBV5-1 to TRBJ2-7, with D hard to call. The receptor comes from a human donor in good health (CMV status not recorded). Some clones in this sample may be carry-over from other donors' samples. This CDR3 reads CASSLEWATYEQYF. CDR3 DNA: TGCGCCAGCAGCTTGGAGTGGGCTACCTACGAGCAGTACTTC.